The clone carrying this T cell receptor beta chain was counted ten times or more. In patients aged 18 to 65, hyperthyroidism was newly diagnosed, with duration under 2 months. The data are from a study of T cells in Graves' hyperthyroidism and ophthalmopathy. The V gene's germline CDR1 is MGHRA and CDR2 YSYEKL. CDR3 length: 17 amino acids. Trimming cost V 1 base and J 2 bases, with 17 bases left between them. Researchers took RNA transcripts and amplified the TCR beta CDR3 regions from them. The TCR CDR3 first-round RT-PCR relied on the HTBI primer set. TCRdb reanalysed the multiplex PCR reads using MiXCR and keeps one entry per CDR3 protein. The sample shows some 600,000 distinct CDR3 sequences, around 14% of them seen only once.

The sequenced sample consisted of blood. This sequence originates from a woman in her twenties or thirties with Graves' hyperthyroidism that later progressed to Graves' ophthalmopathy. The chain employs TRBV4-1 and TRBJ1-2; the D is unclear. CDR3 nucleotides: TGCGCCAGCAGCCAAGGGCTGAAGAACGGACTCAACTATGGCTACACCTTC. This gives the protein CASSQGLKNGLNYGYTF.